This TCR beta chain is drawn from a study of blood T cell repertoires in COVID-19. As for the study in general: The samples span acute and convalescent COVID-19 from the United States, Italy and Spain.

In its sample, this clone was seen once. Original processing notes: Nucleated cell number was recorded as an estimate derived from reference gene primer amplification. Clones were sequenced by immunoSEQ multiplex PCR, and TCRdb holds only the in-frame ones, with some missing. V and J calls and clone size are copied from that table; D and trimming were computed from the DNA. The sample records about 60,000 clones, almost 85% being singletons. CDR1 is MNHEY and CDR2 is SVGEGT in the germline V gene. The ends were cut back, 6 bases at V and 0 bases at J, with 12 bases in the middle. This CDR3 is 16 amino acids long.

The sequenced sample was peripheral blood. The sequence derives from a human donor in a cohort sampled during active COVID-19. The J gene is TRBJ2-6, the V gene TRBV6-2 or TRBV6-3; D possibly corresponds to TRBD1 (6 bases). The CDR3 sequence: CASSRGDFSGANVLTF. The CDR3 DNA follows: TGTGCCAGCAGCAGGGGCGACTTCTCTGGGGCCAACGTCCTGACTTTC.